A single sample gave rise to the 23 T cell receptor beta chains below, sequenced in a study of CD4 T cells in relation to SARS-CoV-2 and coronaviruses (dated by TCRdb to 2020 to 2022). The receptor library was made with the immunoSEQ multiplex PCR assay. TCRdb's version of the immuneACCESS table is confined to in-frame rearrangements and falls short of the full clone set. An unresolved V gene accounts for under half of the shortfall where checked; the remainder is of unknown origin. Counted in this sample were some 45,000 clones; over 70% of them appeared once. The ten largest clones capture under 1.5% of the sample. These receptors' antigens are unknown. Sequences were obtained from naive CD4+ T cells from PBMCs, cultured in vitro. In the paper's terms, the cell subset or site label means: naive CD4+ T cells isolated by negative enrichment. These receptors originate from an adult with COVID-19.

This clone has only a few counts. Written as DNA, the CDR3 is TGTGCCAGCGGGGGGGGACAGGGGTACACCGGGGAGCTGTTTTTT. Its translation: CASGGGQGYTGELFF. This chain connects TRBV28 to TRBJ2-2, with 10 bases identical to TRBD1. This CDR3 region has 15 residues. From germline, CDR1 is MDHEN and CDR2 SYDVKM. V was clipped by 8 bases and J by 3 bases; unmatched bases: 6.

The genes are TRBV19 and TRBJ2-3; 12 bases are shared with TRBD2. This CDR3 region has 18 residues. From germline, CDR1 is LNHDA and CDR2 SQIVND (reference sequence). V shed 7 bases and J 1 base; nucleotides not matched to a gene: 12. In DNA, the CDR3 is TGTGCCAGTAACTATCGGACGACTAGCGGGAGTCGCACAGATACGCAGTATTTT. Translated: CASNYRTTSGSRTDTQYF.

V is TRBV5-1 and J is TRBJ2-1; D possibly corresponds to TRBD1 (6 bases). The CDR3 extends over 15 amino acids. CDR1 and CDR2 from the germline V gene are SGHRS and YFSETQ. V shed 0 bases and J shed 9 bases, with 16 bases lying between them. CDR3 residues: CASSLGRGSGGEQFF. The CDR3 DNA reads as TGCGCCAGCAGCTTGGGTAGGGGGAGTGGGGGTGAGCAGTTCTTC.

The chain couples TRBV2 to TRBJ2-2; 13 positions agree with TRBD2. V lost 3 bases, J lost 4 bases, and 8 bases stayed unmatched. The CDR3 spans 18 residues. CDR1 is SNHLY and CDR2 is FYNNEI in the germline V gene. The CDR3 spells CASSDKLAGGPGTGELFF. As DNA, the CDR3 is TGTGCCAGCAGTGATAAACTAGCGGGAGGGCCGGGCACCGGGGAGCTGTTTTTT. Based on the CDR3 plus reference TRBV2 and TRBJ2-2, the full variable domain is EPEVTQTPSHQVTQMGQEVILRCVPISNHLYFYWYRQILGQKVEFLVSFYNNEISEKSEIFDDQFSVERPDGSNFTLKIRSTKLEDSAMYFCASSDKLAGGPGTGELFFGEGSRLTVL.

The chain uses TRBV3-1 (or the pseudogene TRBV3-2) and TRBJ2-1; D remains unclear. CDR3 length: 13 residues. With 0 bases removed from V and 10 bases from J, the gap between germline ends came to 10 bases. Germline assignment: CDR1 LGHDT and CDR2 YNNKEL (reference sequence). DNA of the CDR3: TGTGCCAGCAGCCAAGATTTAACTACCGAGCAGTTCTTC. It encodes CASSQDLTTEQFF.

This chain links TRBV3-1 (or the pseudogene TRBV3-2) with TRBJ2-5, with D hard to call. Germline V gene lookup returns CDR1 LGHDT and CDR2 YNNKEL (reference sequence). This CDR3 region has 12 residues. Between the trimmed V and J ends, which lost 3 bases and 8 bases, there was a span of 10 bases. The CDR3 sequence is CASSQTLATQYF. The CDR3 nucleotides are TGTGCCAGCAGCCAGACCCTGGCAACCCAGTACTTC.

The rearrangement joins TRBV28 to TRBJ1-4, with D possibly TRBD1 on 5 matching bases. The CDR3 extends over 18 amino acids. V lost 3 bases, J lost 3 bases, and 20 bases lay in between. Germline V lookup: CDR1 MDHEN, CDR2 SYDVKM. CDR3 loop: CASSLGPGVAVANEKLFF. In DNA form, the CDR3 reads TGTGCCAGCAGTTTGGGGCCCGGGGTGGCGGTGGCTAATGAAAAACTGTTTTTT.

This clone has a single count. J is TRBJ2-2 and V is TRBV15, with 9 bases fitting TRBD2. The CDR3 spans 14 residues. The V gene's germline CDR1 is LNHNV and CDR2 YYDKDF (reference sequence). V was clipped by 6 bases and J by 7 bases; unmatched bases: 6. CDR3 amino acids: CATRAGGINGELFF. The CDR3 DNA sequence: TGTGCCACCAGAGCGGGAGGCATTAACGGGGAGCTGTTTTTT.

The chain combines TRBV5-1 with TRBJ2-3, with no clear D. The CDR3 is 14 amino acids. V lost 0 bases to trimming and J lost 4 bases, with 9 bases between them. Germline V lookup: CDR1 SGHRS, CDR2 YFSETQ. Written as DNA, the CDR3 is TGCGCCAGCAGCTTGGGCCAGGATCCAGATACGCAGTATTTT. Translating it yields CASSLGQDPDTQYF.

This clone was found a few times. The V call is TRBV3-1 (or the pseudogene TRBV3-2), the J call TRBJ2-5; D remains unclear. The length of the CDR3 is 16 residues. The germline V and J ends were trimmed by 0 bases and 1 base, with 12 bases remaining between them. Germline lookup yields CDR1 LGHDT and CDR2 YNNKEL (reference sequence). CDR3 coding DNA: TGTGCCAGCAGCCAAGAAGCCGGGCGGACCCAAGAGACCCAGTACTTC. Amino acids: CASSQEAGRTQETQYF.

The chain is built from TRBV28 and TRBJ2-7, with TRBD2 matching over 7 bases. Germline values: CDR1 MDHEN, CDR2 SYDVKM. There are 14 residues in the CDR3. V lost 3 bases to trimming and J lost 4 bases; unmatched junction nucleotides: 6. In DNA form, the CDR3 reads TGTGCCAGCAGTTTGGCTAGCGGAACTTACGAGCAGTACTTC. It specifies CASSLASGTYEQYF. Full variable domain (remainder filled in from reference TRBV28 and TRBJ2-7): DVKVTQSSRYLVKRTGEKVFLECVQDMDHENMFWYRQDPGLGLRLIYFSYDVKMKEKGDIPEGYSVSREKKERFSLILESASTNQTSMYLCASSLASGTYEQYFGPGTRLTVT.

The CDR3 protein is CASSQELASGRAWYNEQFF. CDR3 coding DNA: TGTGCCAGCAGCCAAGAGTTGGCTAGCGGGAGGGCCTGGTACAATGAGCAGTTCTTC. This chain connects TRBV3-1 (or the pseudogene TRBV3-2) to TRBJ2-1, with TRBD2 matching over 12 bases. Germline V gene data show CDR1 as LGHDT and CDR2 as YNNKEL (reference sequence). CDR3 length equals 19 residues. V shed 0 bases, J shed 4 bases, and the junction held 10 bases outside the gene matches.

The V and J genes are TRBV15 and TRBJ2-1, with a weak D call TRBD1 (6 bases). This CDR3 has 15 amino acids. Germline V lookup: CDR1 LNHNV, CDR2 YYDKDF (reference sequence). Trimming removed 5 bases from V and 3 bases from J, with 14 bases in between. The CDR3, as DNA: TGTGCCACCAGCCTGGGCAGGGGTGTCTACAATGAGCAGTTCTTC. It specifies CATSLGRGVYNEQFF.

V is TRBV4-2 and J is TRBJ2-2, with 14 positions matching TRBD2. The CDR3 has 18 amino acids. J lost 4 bases, V lost 0 bases, and 4 bases had no gene match. Per the germline V gene, CDR1 is LGHNA and CDR2 is YNFKEQ. The CDR3 bases are TGTGCCAGCAGCCAAGATCAGGGACTAGCGGGAGTCACCGGGGAGCTGTTTTTT. It specifies CASSQDQGLAGVTGELFF.

The CDR3 loop is CATSDPGTGDPTSLYYNEQFF. The CDR3 nucleotides read TGTGCCACCAGTGACCCGGGGACAGGGGACCCAACTAGCTTGTACTACAATGAGCAGTTCTTC. The J gene is TRBJ2-1, the V gene TRBV24-1; TRBD1 agrees at 10 bases. Trimming removed 4 bases from V and 3 bases from J; junction bases left unmatched: 20. Germline V gives CDR1 KGHDR, CDR2 SFDVKD. The CDR3 is 21 amino acids.

V and J are TRBV7-9 and TRBJ2-1; D call uncertain. This CDR3 has 11 amino acids. Germline loops: CDR1 SEHNR, CDR2 FQNEAQ (reference sequence). V was cut by 3 bases and J by 9 bases, with 6 bases left in between. The CDR3 here is CASSFSREQFF. As DNA, the CDR3 is TGTGCCAGCAGCTTTTCCCGTGAGCAGTTCTTC.

The DNA for the CDR3 is TGTGCCAGCTGGACTAGCTACAAGGACAATGAGCAGTTCTTC. Its translation is CASWTSYKDNEQFF. The chain is built from TRBV6-5 and TRBJ2-1; 8 bases are a match to TRBD2. The J segment lost 5 bases and the V segment lost 8 bases, leaving 8 bases of the junction unmatched. Germline V gene lookup returns CDR1 MNHEY and CDR2 SVGAGI. This CDR3 has 14 amino acids.

This sequence joins TRBV28 and TRBJ2-3, with D unresolved. Germline loops: CDR1 MDHEN, CDR2 SYDVKM. The CDR3 contains 13 residues. With 6 bases removed from V and 2 bases from J, the gap between germline ends came to 9 bases. The CDR3 DNA sequence: TGTGCCAGCAGAGTACATTCCACAGATACGCAGTATTTT. As protein: CASRVHSTDTQYF.

The chain employs TRBV2 and TRBJ2-1, with TRBD2 as a possible D gene (5 bases). V was cut by 1 base and J by 9 bases, with 10 bases left in between. Germline assignment: CDR1 SNHLY and CDR2 FYNNEI. CDR3 size: 13 residues. CDR3 DNA sequence: TGTGCCAGCAGTGAAGGGTGGAGCGGTGAGCAGTTCTTC. Amino acids: CASSEGWSGEQFF.

The V call is TRBV6-6, the J call TRBJ1-1, with D possibly matching TRBD1 (6 bases). V was shortened by 5 bases and J by 0 bases, with 10 bases between the two germline ends. Germline CDR1 and CDR2: MNHNY and SVGAGI (reference sequence). This CDR3 region has 14 residues. The CDR3 protein is CASSPGQLNTEAFF. CDR3 bases: TGTGCCAGCAGTCCCGGACAGTTGAACACTGAAGCTTTCTTT.

The gene calls are TRBV12-3 or TRBV12-4 and TRBJ2-5, with D hard to call. V was trimmed by 3 bases and J by 4 bases, leaving 6 bases between them. CDR3 length: 12 residues. DNA for the CDR3: TGTGCCAGCAGTTTGGACGGAGAGACCCAGTACTTC. Translating it yields CASSLDGETQYF.

This clone was counted once. The V gene is TRBV19, the J gene TRBJ1-1; a weak D match, TRBD1 (5 bases). CDR3 size: 15 residues. Germline lookup yields CDR1 LNHDA and CDR2 SQIVND (reference sequence). V was shortened by 2 bases and J by 0 bases, with 10 bases between the two germline ends. CDR3 sequence reads: CASSIRGSMNTEAFF. The CDR3 DNA reads as TGTGCCAGTAGTATAAGGGGCAGCATGAACACTGAAGCTTTCTTT. The entire variable domain, with the rest obtained from reference TRBV19 and TRBJ1-1, is as follows: DGGITQSPKYLFRKEGQNVTLSCEQNLNHDAMYWYRQDPGQGLRLIYYSQIVNDFQKGDIAEGYSVSREKKESFPLTVTSAQKNPTAFYLCASSIRGSMNTEAFFGQGTRLTVV.

Regarding this clone: The junction departs from the called germline gene at one end, perhaps through a read error. The gene calls are TRBV7-7 and TRBJ2-3; D is unresolved. Germline V CDR1 and CDR2: SSHAT, FNYEAQ (reference sequence). The CDR3 spans 15 residues. This CDR3 is CASSLGVRVGDTQYF. In DNA, the CDR3 is TGTGCTAGCAGCTTAGGTGTGAGAGTCGGAGATACGCAGTATTTT.